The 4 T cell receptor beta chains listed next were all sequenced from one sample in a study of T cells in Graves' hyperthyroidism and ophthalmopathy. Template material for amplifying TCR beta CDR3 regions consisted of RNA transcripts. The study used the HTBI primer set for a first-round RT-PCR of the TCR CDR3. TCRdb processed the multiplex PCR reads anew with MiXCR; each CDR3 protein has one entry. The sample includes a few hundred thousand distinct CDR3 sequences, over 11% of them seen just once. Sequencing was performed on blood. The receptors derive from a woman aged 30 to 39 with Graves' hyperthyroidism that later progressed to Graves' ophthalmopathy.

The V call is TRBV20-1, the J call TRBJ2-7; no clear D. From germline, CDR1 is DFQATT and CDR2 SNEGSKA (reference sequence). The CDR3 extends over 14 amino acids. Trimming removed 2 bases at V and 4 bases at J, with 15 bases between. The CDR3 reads CSARMRRRLYEQYF. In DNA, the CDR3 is TGCAGTGCTAGAATGAGGCGGAGACTTTACGAGCAGTACTTC.

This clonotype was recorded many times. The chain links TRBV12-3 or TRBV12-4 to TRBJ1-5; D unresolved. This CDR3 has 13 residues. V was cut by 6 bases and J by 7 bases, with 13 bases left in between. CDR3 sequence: CASSLNLAQPQHF. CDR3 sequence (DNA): TGTGCCAGCAGCCTCAACTTGGCGCAGCCCCAGCATTTT.

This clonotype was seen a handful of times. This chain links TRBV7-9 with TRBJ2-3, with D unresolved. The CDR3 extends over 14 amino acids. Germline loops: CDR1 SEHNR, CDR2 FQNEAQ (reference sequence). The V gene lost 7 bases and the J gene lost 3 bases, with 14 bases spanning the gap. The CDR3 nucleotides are TGTGCCAGCAAGCTGCAGGCGCAGACAGATACGCAGTATTTT. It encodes CASKLQAQTDTQYF.

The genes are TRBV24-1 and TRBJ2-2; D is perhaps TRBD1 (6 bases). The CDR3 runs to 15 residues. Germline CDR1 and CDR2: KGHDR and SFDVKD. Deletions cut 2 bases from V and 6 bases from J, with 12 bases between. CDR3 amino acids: CATSDSNRVAGELFF. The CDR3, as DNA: TGTGCCACCAGTGATTCCAACAGGGTGGCCGGGGAGCTGTTTTTT.